Listed below are T cell receptor beta chains from one sample, sequenced in a study of CD8 T cells in ankylosing spondylitis. MiXCR, run by TCRdb on the 5' RACE reads, gives a single entry per CDR3 protein. The sample consists of about 540,000 distinct CDR3 sequences, 9.5% to 15% of them appearing once. The sequencing sample was made of blood, either unsorted or a sorted T cell fraction (not recorded which). Receptor source: a male donor with ankylosing spondylitis. The CDR3 runs from the conserved cysteine through the conserved F or W. A D gene is named only where the DNA matches it firmly. The size entry is marked missing in some rows and otherwise reads once, few, many or a size class.

j_gene,d_gene,abundance,v_gene,len,CDR3aa,CDR3nt
TRBJ1-3,.,.,TRBV30,15,CAWSVQTGSGNTIYF,TGTGCCTGGAGTGTCCAAACAGGCTCTGGAAACACCATATATTTT
TRBJ2-7,.,.,TRBV5-1,12,CASRDPFYEQYF,TGCGCCAGCCGGGACCCCTTCTACGAGCAGTACTTC
TRBJ2-1,TRBD1,.,TRBV24-1,16,CATSDPDRSTPNEQFF,TGTGCCACCAGTGACCCGGACAGGTCCACCCCCAATGAGCAGTTCTTC
TRBJ2-5,.,few,TRBV6-5,16,CASSYSTRGGRETQYF,TGTGCCAGCAGTTACTCGACCAGGGGTGGAAGAGAGACCCAGTACTTC
TRBJ2-1,TRBD1,few,TRBV4-1,15,CASSQAWTGSHEQFF,TGCGCCAGCAGCCAAGCCTGGACAGGGTCTCATGAGCAGTTCTTC
TRBJ1-5,.,many,TRBV12-3/TRBV12-4,15,CASSLGTPFEQPQHF,TGTGCCAGCAGTTTGGGGACACCGTTCGAACAGCCCCAGCATTTT
TRBJ2-1,TRBD1,.,TRBV7-9,14,CASSVTGDHNEQFF,TGTGCCAGCAGCGTAACAGGGGACCACAATGAGCAGTTCTTC
TRBJ1-1,.,.,TRBV27,15,CASRATGREGTEAFF,TGTGCCAGCCGGGCCACAGGCCGTGAGGGCACTGAAGCTTTCTTT
TRBJ2-1,TRBD1,.,TRBV7-9,15,CASSYPGQGHNEQFF,TGTGCCAGCAGCTATCCGGGACAGGGACACAATGAGCAGTTCTTC
TRBJ2-1,.,many,TRBV7-2,16,CASSLAARGTYNEQFF,TGTGCCAGCAGCTTAGCGGCGCGGGGTACCTACAATGAGCAGTTCTTC
TRBJ1-2,.,.,TRBV5-1,18,CASSLGDLPDRNNYGYTF,TGCGCCAGCAGCTTGGGGGACTTACCCGACAGGAATAACTATGGCTACACCTTC
TRBJ2-7,.,few,TRBV20-1,16,CSAETPLIGEFYEQYF,TGCAGTGCTGAAACTCCCCTAATAGGGGAATTCTACGAGCAGTACTTC
TRBJ1-1,TRBD1,.,TRBV5-1,14,CASSLEGQGMGAFF,TGCGCCAGCAGCTTGGAGGGACAGGGGATGGGCGCTTTCTTT
TRBJ1-1,.,few,TRBV2,15,CASSDPTDGNTEAFF,TGTGCCAGCAGTGATCCGACAGATGGGAACACTGAAGCTTTCTTT
TRBJ1-5,.,few,TRBV20-1,14,CSARRGGGNQPQHF,TGCAGTGCTAGAAGGGGGGGGGGCAATCAGCCCCAGCATTTT
TRBJ2-3,.,few,TRBV7-2,14,CASTGLRNTDTQYF,TGTGCCAGCACGGGACTCAGAAACACAGATACGCAGTATTTT
TRBJ1-5,.,few,TRBV3-1,17,CASSQDSTPYSNQPQHF,TGTGCCAGCAGCCAAGATAGTACTCCGTATAGCAATCAGCCCCAGCATTTT
TRBJ1-1,.,once,TRBV6-1,14,CASKEGPWNTEAFF,TGTGCCAGCAAGGAGGGGCCCTGGAACACTGAAGCTTTCTTT
TRBJ2-1,.,.,TRBV24-1,15,CATSDSRGSGNEQFF,TGTGCCACCAGTGATTCAAGGGGCTCTGGCAATGAGCAGTTCTTC
TRBJ1-5,TRBD1,few,TRBV5-1,13,CASSSTGWEPQHF,TGCGCCAGCAGCTCGACAGGGTGGGAGCCCCAGCATTTT
TRBJ1-4,.,.,TRBV29-1,13,CSVVGETNEKLFF,TGCAGCGTTGTGGGAGAAACTAATGAAAAACTGTTTTTT